This entry lists 28 T cell receptor beta chains sequenced from one sample in a study of CD8 T cells in Susac syndrome. With random hexamers, about 0.45 to 1 ug RNA was reverse transcribed. TCRdb ran MiXCR on the immunoSEQ multiplex PCR reads and lists one entry per CDR3 protein. The sample carries about 180,000 distinct CDR3 sequences, 90% to 95% recorded once. The sample taken for sequencing was CD4+ T cells from PBMCs. The receptor source for this set is a human donor with Susac syndrome.

V and J are TRBV24-1 and TRBJ1-2; unclear D gene. With 4 bases removed from V and 4 bases from J, the gap between germline ends came to 12 bases. In germline, CDR1 is KGHDR, CDR2 SFDVKD. This CDR3 comprises 14 residues. The CDR3 protein is CATSDSRVAYGYTF. The DNA of the CDR3 is TGTGCCACCAGTGACTCCCGGGTCGCCTATGGCTACACCTTC.

This rearrangement joins TRBV7-9 to TRBJ1-2; D ambiguous. Trimming took 5 bases from V and 3 from J, leaving 22 bases between them. Per the germline V gene, CDR1 is SEHNR and CDR2 is FQNEAQ (reference sequence). The CDR3 loop spans 17 amino acids. CDR3 DNA sequence: TGTGCCAGCAGCCTTTACACCGGCTACAGATCAGACTATGGCTACACCTTC. Translation: CASSLYTGYRSDYGYTF.

This rearrangement joins TRBV20-1 to TRBJ2-1, with a tentative D call TRBD1 (8 bases). Germline lookup yields CDR1 DFQATT and CDR2 SNEGSKA (reference sequence). Trimming left V 1 base short and J 8 bases short, with 12 bases between. The CDR3 contains 13 residues. In DNA, the CDR3 is TGCAGTGCTAGAGGACAGGGGAGGGATGAGCAGTTCTTC. It specifies CSARGQGRDEQFF.

J is TRBJ2-5 and V is TRBV7-2; D is unresolved. Germline CDR1 SGHTA, CDR2 FQGNSA. With 1 base removed from V and 1 base from J, the gap between germline ends came to 7 bases. This CDR3 region has 14 residues. In DNA form, the CDR3 reads TGTGCCAGCAGCTTAGGTCCCTCCCAAGAGACCCAGTACTTC. It yields the protein CASSLGPSQETQYF.

The chain recombines TRBV2 with TRBJ1-6; 9 positions match TRBD1. Germline loops: CDR1 SNHLY, CDR2 FYNNEI. The CDR3 extends over 16 amino acids. V was clipped by 4 bases and J by 8 bases; unmatched bases: 9. The CDR3 region is CASSAFGGTGYSPLHF. The CDR3, as DNA: TGTGCCAGCAGTGCTTTCGGTGGGACAGGGTATTCACCCCTCCACTTT.

This sequence joins TRBV27 and TRBJ2-6; D is ambiguous. Trimming took off 3 bases at V and 4 bases at J, with 16 bases between the two ends. Germline V lookup: CDR1 MNHEY, CDR2 SMNVEV (reference sequence). The CDR3 consists of 17 residues. This CDR3 is CASSFRATTKGANVLTF. The CDR3, as DNA: TGTGCCAGCAGTTTTAGGGCAACCACTAAGGGGGCCAACGTCCTGACTTTC.

V gene TRBV20-1 combines with J gene TRBJ1-2; D is unclear. This CDR3 spans 15 amino acids. Germline lookup yields CDR1 DFQATT and CDR2 SNEGSKA (reference sequence). V lost 5 bases and J 0 bases, leaving 16 bases between the germline ends. The CDR3, as DNA: TGCAGTGCTCCCCCTCCTATTACAGCTAACTATGGCTACACCTTC. Its protein product is CSAPPPITANYGYTF.

The J gene is TRBJ2-7, the V gene TRBV12-3 or TRBV12-4, with 7 nucleotides matching TRBD1. V dropped 5 bases and J dropped 6; count of bases not matched to a gene: 7. The CDR3 totals 13 residues. CDR3 DNA sequence: TGTGCCAGCAGTCGCACAGGGGACAGCGAGCAGTACTTC. The encoded protein is CASSRTGDSEQYF.

This chain joins TRBV25-1 and TRBJ2-7, with D perhaps matching TRBD2 (5 bases). The V and J ends lost 2 bases and 4 bases respectively, with 12 bases between them. This CDR3 region has 14 residues. Germline lookup yields CDR1 MGHDK and CDR2 SYGVNS. The CDR3 sequence: CASSEGGRVYEQYF. The CDR3, as DNA: TGTGCCAGCAGTGAAGGAGGCAGAGTGTACGAGCAGTACTTC.

About this clonotype: At one of its ends the junction is not consistent with the germline gene, which may arise from a read error. The V and J genes are TRBV29-1 and TRBJ2-3, with 8 bases matching TRBD2. The CDR3 spans 14 residues. The germline V gene has CDR1 SQVTM and CDR2 ANQGSEA. Here the CDR3 reads CRVAAGLGEDTQYF. CDR3 nucleotides: TGCAGGGTTGCGGCGGGACTAGGAGAGGATACGCAGTATTTT.

The chain recombines TRBV4-3 with TRBJ1-4; TRBD1 matches 8 bases. This CDR3 region has 16 residues. CDR1 LGHNA and CDR2 YSLEER come from the germline V gene. Trimming cost V 1 base and J 13 bases; bases outside gene matches: 14. CDR3 sequence (DNA): TGCGCCAGCAGCCAAGTGAGCGGGACAGGAATAGTTCGACTGTTTTTT. Translation: CASSQVSGTGIVRLFF.

The rearrangement joins TRBV29-1 to TRBJ2-7; D gene uncertain. Trimming removed 4 bases from V and 5 bases from J, with 18 bases in between. CDR1 is SQVTM, CDR2 ANQGSEA, per germline. The length of the CDR3 is 14 residues. As DNA, the CDR3 is TGCAGCGTTGTAACACCATTAATAGTTGACGAGCAGTACTTC. Translated: CSVVTPLIVDEQYF.

V is TRBV7-9 and J is TRBJ2-5, with 7 bases matching TRBD1. Looked up from germline, CDR1 is SEHNR and CDR2 is FQNEAQ (reference sequence). J was trimmed by 1 base and V by 5 bases; bases with no gene match: 7. The CDR3 consists of 15 residues. The CDR3 spells CASSRDSLGQETQYF. The DNA for the CDR3 is TGTGCCAGCAGCAGGGACAGCCTCGGCCAAGAGACCCAGTACTTC.

This rearrangement joins TRBV14 to TRBJ2-1; 8 nucleotides line up with TRBD2. From germline, CDR1 is SGHDN and CDR2 FVKESK. The length of the CDR3 is 18 residues. V gave up 5 bases and J gave up 1 base; unmatched junction bases: 13. The CDR3 DNA reads TGTGCCAGCAGCACCGGGGGGGCCGGTTCGAGGTCCTACAATGAGCAGTTCTTC. Translation: CASSTGGAGSRSYNEQFF.

CDR3 sequence (DNA): TGTGCCAGCAGCGCTGGGGCCTCCTATGGCTACACCTTC. It specifies CASSAGASYGYTF. V is TRBV7-2 and J is TRBJ1-2, with D tentatively TRBD1 (5 bases). The V gene's germline CDR1 is SGHTA and CDR2 FQGNSA. Trimming took off 5 bases at V and 4 bases at J, with 11 bases between the two ends. CDR3 length: 13 residues.

The table lists this clonotype with a count of one. The chain employs TRBV20-1 and TRBJ2-7, with D maybe TRBD2 (5 bases). The CDR3 totals 14 residues. The V and J ends lost 0 bases and 9 bases respectively, with 18 bases between them. From germline, CDR1 is DFQATT and CDR2 SNEGSKA (reference sequence). CDR3 sequence (DNA): TGCAGTGCTAGAGATGGCCTAGCCTCCCCTAGGCAGTACTTC. Protein: CSARDGLASPRQYF.

The V and J genes are TRBV2 and TRBJ2-7, with a weak D call TRBD1 (6 bases). The CDR3 extends over 13 amino acids. The germline V gene encodes CDR1 SNHLY and CDR2 FYNNEI. The V end was cut by 6 bases, the J end by 3 bases, with 12 bases between. The CDR3 DNA is TGTGCCAGCAGCAGCGTCAGGGGCTACGAGCAGTACTTC. Translation: CASSSVRGYEQYF.

The chain is built from TRBV11-2 and TRBJ2-1; D possibly uses TRBD1 or TRBD2 (5 bases each). The germline V gene encodes CDR1 SGHAT and CDR2 FQNNGV. The CDR3 has 16 residues. V dropped 4 bases and J dropped 9 bases, with 22 bases sitting between them. CDR3 region: CASSSGPGTVHSEQFF. The CDR3 coding sequence is TGTGCCAGCAGCTCCGGGCCCGGGACCGTGCATTCTGAGCAGTTCTTC.

The rearrangement links TRBV2 to TRBJ1-5; D ambiguous. Germline V gene lookup returns CDR1 SNHLY and CDR2 FYNNEI. The CDR3 has 14 amino acids. Trimming cost V 4 bases and J 2 bases, with 9 bases left between them. The CDR3 nucleotides are TGTGCCAGCAGTGGAGGGATGGGCAATCAGCCCCAGCATTTT. Translated: CASSGGMGNQPQHF.

The chain links TRBV29-1 to TRBJ1-4; 7 bases line up with TRBD1. V trimming: 7 bases; J trimming: 8 bases; junction bases outside the gene matches: 4. The germline V gene has CDR1 SQVTM and CDR2 ANQGSEA. The CDR3 is made up of 11 amino acids. CDR3: CSADRDEKLFF. The CDR3 nucleotides read TGCAGCGCTGACAGGGACGAAAAACTGTTTTTT.

The chain employs TRBV7-2 and TRBJ2-5; 11 nucleotides align to TRBD2. From germline, CDR1 is SGHTA and CDR2 FQGNSA. The V gene end was trimmed by 5 bases and the J gene end by 7 bases; junction bases not matched to a gene: 9. This CDR3 is built from 15 residues. CDR3: CASSPPSGGFGTQYF. The CDR3 nucleotides read TGTGCCAGCAGCCCGCCTAGCGGGGGGTTTGGGACCCAGTACTTC.

Written as DNA, the CDR3 is TGTGCCAGTAAAACAGACAGGGCCAAAAACATTCAGTACTTC. This sequence encodes CASKTDRAKNIQYF. The V and J genes are TRBV19 and TRBJ2-4; TRBD1 might be the D (6 bases). CDR3 size: 14 residues. Trimming took off 7 bases at V and 1 base at J, with 11 bases between the two ends. Germline-derived CDR1 and CDR2 are LNHDA and SQIVND (reference sequence).

CDR3: CASSSSSGELFF. The CDR3 nucleotides are TGTGCCAGCAGCTCGAGTTCCGGGGAGCTGTTTTTT. The V gene is TRBV5-6, the J gene TRBJ2-2; D remains unclear. The CDR3 runs 12 residues. Germline V gene sequence: CDR1 SGHDT, CDR2 YYEEEE. The V end lost 3 bases, the J end lost 6 bases, and 6 bases lay between the germline ends.

The chain recombines TRBV18 with TRBJ2-5, with D uncertain. The germline V and J ends were trimmed by 0 bases and 4 bases, with 6 bases remaining between them. Germline V lookup: CDR1 KGHSH, CDR2 LQKENI. The CDR3 is 13 residues long. Here the CDR3 DNA reads TGTGCCAGCTCACCACCCCGACCAGAGACCCAGTACTTC. Its protein product is CASSPPRPETQYF. Variable domain in full (rest from reference TRBV18 and TRBJ2-5): NAGVMQNPRHLVRRRGQEARLRCSPMKGHSHVYWYRQLPEEGLKFMVYLQKENIIDESGMPKERFSAEFPKEGPSILRIQQVVRGDSAAYFCASSPPRPETQYFGPGTRLLVL.

V gene TRBV20-1 combines with J gene TRBJ2-2; 7 bases line up with TRBD1. Losses at the gene ends were 3 bases for V and 3 bases for J; bases not matched to a gene: 7. The germline V gene has CDR1 DFQATT and CDR2 SNEGSKA (reference sequence). The CDR3 has 15 amino acids. The CDR3 nucleotides are TGCAGTGCTAGCGTGAGGGGGCCTTACACCGGGGAGCTGTTTTTT. As protein: CSASVRGPYTGELFF.

The gene calls are TRBV12-3 or TRBV12-4 and TRBJ2-5; 7 bases line up with TRBD1. The CDR3 contains 17 residues. Trimming cost V 5 bases and J 0 bases; bases outside gene matches: 12. CDR3 sequence reads: CASSRRGQSKNQETQYF. In nucleotides, the CDR3 is TGTGCCAGCAGTCGACGGGGACAGTCAAAGAACCAAGAGACCCAGTACTTC.

The chain uses TRBV24-1 and TRBJ1-5; 8 bases agree with TRBD1. The length of the CDR3 is 12 residues. Germline V lookup: CDR1 KGHDR, CDR2 SFDVKD. Trimming cost V 9 bases and J 4 bases; bases outside gene matches: 1. For the CDR3, the DNA is TGTGCCACCGACAGGGGAAATCAGCCCCAGCATTTT. Translation: CATDRGNQPQHF.

The V and J genes are TRBV6-5 and TRBJ2-5; 9 bases agree with TRBD2. This CDR3 region has 13 residues. Germline assignment: CDR1 MNHEY and CDR2 SVGAGI. The V gene end was trimmed by 8 bases and the J gene end by 2 bases; junction bases not matched to a gene: 3. Here the CDR3 reads CASLGLAQETQYF. In DNA form, the CDR3 reads TGTGCCAGCTTGGGACTAGCACAAGAGACCCAGTACTTC.